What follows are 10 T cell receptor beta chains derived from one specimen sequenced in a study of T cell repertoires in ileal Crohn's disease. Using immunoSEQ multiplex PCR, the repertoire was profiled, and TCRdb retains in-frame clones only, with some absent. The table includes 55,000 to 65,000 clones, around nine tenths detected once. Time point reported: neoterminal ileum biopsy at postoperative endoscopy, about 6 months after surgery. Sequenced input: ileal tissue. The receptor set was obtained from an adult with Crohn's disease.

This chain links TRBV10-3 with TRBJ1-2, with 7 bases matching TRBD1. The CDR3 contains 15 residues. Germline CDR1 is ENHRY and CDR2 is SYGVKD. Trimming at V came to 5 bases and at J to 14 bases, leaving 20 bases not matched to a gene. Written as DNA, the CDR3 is TGTGCCATCAGTACTACCAGGACAGGCTTACCGACTAATACCTTC. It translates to CAISTTRTGLPTNTF.

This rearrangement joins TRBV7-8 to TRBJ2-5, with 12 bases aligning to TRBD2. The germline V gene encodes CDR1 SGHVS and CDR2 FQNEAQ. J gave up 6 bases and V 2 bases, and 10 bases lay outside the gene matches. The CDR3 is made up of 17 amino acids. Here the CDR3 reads CASSLRLASGGVKTQYF. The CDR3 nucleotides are TGTGCCAGCAGCTTAAGGTTGGCTAGCGGGGGGGTCAAGACCCAGTACTTC.

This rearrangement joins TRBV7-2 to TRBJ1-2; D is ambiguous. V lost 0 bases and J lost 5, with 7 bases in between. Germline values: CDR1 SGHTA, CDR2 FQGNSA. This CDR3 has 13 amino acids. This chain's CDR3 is CASSLASVYGYTF. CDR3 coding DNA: TGTGCCAGCAGCTTAGCGTCGGTTTATGGCTACACCTTC.

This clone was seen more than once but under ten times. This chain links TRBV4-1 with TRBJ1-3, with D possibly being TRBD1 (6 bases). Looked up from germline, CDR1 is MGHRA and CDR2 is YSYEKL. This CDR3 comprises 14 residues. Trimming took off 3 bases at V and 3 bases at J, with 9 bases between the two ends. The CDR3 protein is CASSQLTGGNTIYF. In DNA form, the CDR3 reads TGCGCCAGCAGCCAGTTGACAGGTGGAAACACCATATATTTT.

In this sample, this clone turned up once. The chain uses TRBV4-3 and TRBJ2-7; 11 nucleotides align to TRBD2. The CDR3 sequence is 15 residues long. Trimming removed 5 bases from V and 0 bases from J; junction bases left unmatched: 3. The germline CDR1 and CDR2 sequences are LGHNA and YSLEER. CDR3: CASSEGTSGSYEQYF. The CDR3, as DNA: TGCGCCAGCAGCGAGGGGACTAGCGGCTCCTACGAGCAGTACTTC.

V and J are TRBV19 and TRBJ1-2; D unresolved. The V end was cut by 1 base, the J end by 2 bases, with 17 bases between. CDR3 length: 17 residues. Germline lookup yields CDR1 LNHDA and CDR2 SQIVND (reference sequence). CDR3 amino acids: CASSIVKERRPNYGYTF. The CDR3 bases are TGTGCCAGTAGTATAGTGAAAGAGCGAAGGCCCAACTATGGCTACACCTTC.

CDR3 amino acids: CASSLSGSYPNTEAFF. The CDR3 DNA reads TGCGCCAGCAGCTTGTCTGGCTCATATCCTAACACTGAAGCTTTCTTT. The chain combines TRBV5-1 with TRBJ1-1, with D uncertain. The CDR3 has 16 amino acids. V was cut by 1 base and J by 2 bases, with 15 bases left in between. Looked up from germline, CDR1 is SGHRS and CDR2 is YFSETQ.

CDR3 nucleotides: TGTGCCAGCACCCGGGACAGGGATGGCTACACCTTC. Translated, it gives CASTRDRDGYTF. V gene TRBV25-1 combines with J gene TRBJ1-2; 9 bases line up with TRBD1. Trimming cost V 7 bases and J 6 bases; bases outside gene matches: 3. This CDR3 comprises 12 residues. Germline V gives CDR1 MGHDK, CDR2 SYGVNS.

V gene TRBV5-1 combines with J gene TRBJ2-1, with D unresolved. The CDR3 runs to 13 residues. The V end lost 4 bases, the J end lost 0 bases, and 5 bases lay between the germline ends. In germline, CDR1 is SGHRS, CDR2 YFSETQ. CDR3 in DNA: TGCGCCAGCAGCCTAGGCTCCTACAATGAGCAGTTCTTC. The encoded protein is CASSLGSYNEQFF.

CDR3 sequence reads: CASRASGGSYEQYF. The CDR3 DNA follows: TGTGCCAGCAGGGCTAGCGGGGGGTCCTACGAGCAGTACTTC. The rearrangement joins TRBV6-5 to TRBJ2-7, with 11 bases identical to TRBD2. The CDR3 consists of 14 residues. Germline loops: CDR1 MNHEY, CDR2 SVGAGI. V lost 6 bases, J lost 1 base, and 2 bases stayed unmatched.